This TCR beta chain comes out of a study of OX40 agonist ivuxolimab in advanced cancers. Profiled with immunoSEQ multiplex PCR; TCRdb holds only in-frame clones, not every one. The data hold about 46,000 clones, with roughly four fifths observed a single time. This sequence originates from an adult with an advanced solid tumor such as melanoma, head and neck, liver or kidney cancer. The material was CD4+ or CD8+ T cells sorted from blood, obtained in a trial of the OX40 agonist ivuxolimab.

CDR3 protein: CASSLALGGGEQYF. Here the CDR3 DNA reads TGTGCCAGCAGCTTAGCTCTCGGGGGTGGCGAGCAGTACTTC. The chain uses TRBV7-9 and TRBJ2-7, with D maybe TRBD2 (6 bases). The V end was cut by 0 bases, the J end by 6 bases, with 12 bases between. The CDR3 sequence is 14 residues long. Germline CDR1 reads SEHNR; CDR2 reads FQNEAQ (reference sequence).